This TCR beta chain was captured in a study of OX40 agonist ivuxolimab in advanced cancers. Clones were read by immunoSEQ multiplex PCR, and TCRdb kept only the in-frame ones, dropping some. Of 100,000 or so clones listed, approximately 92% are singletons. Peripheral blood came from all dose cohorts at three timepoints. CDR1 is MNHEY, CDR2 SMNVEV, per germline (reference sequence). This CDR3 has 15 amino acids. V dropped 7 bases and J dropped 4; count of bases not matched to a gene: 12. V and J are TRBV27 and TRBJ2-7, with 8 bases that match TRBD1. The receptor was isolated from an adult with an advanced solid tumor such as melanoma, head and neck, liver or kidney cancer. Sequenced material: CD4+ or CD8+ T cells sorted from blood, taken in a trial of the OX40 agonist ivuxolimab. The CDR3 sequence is CASTIGAGGSYEQYF. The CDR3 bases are TGTGCCAGCACAATCGGGGCAGGGGGCTCTTACGAGCAGTACTTC.